This T cell receptor beta chain was sequenced in a study of T cells expressing NK-cell markers. Study at large: Serological testing identified most of the eight sequenced donors as HCMV-seropositive and one as seronegative.

TCRdb reprocessed the 5' RACE reads and reports one entry per CDR3 protein, with no DNA. The sample features more than 250,000 distinct CDR3 sequences, with around 0.4% in its top ten. CDR3 length: 16 amino acids. Germline V gene sequence: CDR1 LGHDT, CDR2 YNNKEL (reference sequence). The receptor was derived from a man in his late teens or twenties in good health. The V gene is TRBV3-1, the J gene TRBJ2-1; the D gene TCRdb calls, TRBD1, cannot be checked with no DNA. Sequencing input: blood T cells: a sorted CD56 or NKG2C T cell subset, CD4+ or CD8+ T cells, or bulk PBMC T cells (not recorded which). The CDR3 reads CASSHAGTMKNNEQFF.